Sequencing of this TCR beta chain was carried out in a study of blood T cell repertoires in COVID-19. Source study methods: Reference gene primer amplification gave estimated nucleated cell counts. The method was immunoSEQ multiplex PCR; TCRdb's version includes in-frame clones alone and lacks a portion of them. Clone size and the V and J calls come from that table; the DNA yielded D and trimming. The sample yields some 300,000 clones, 70% to 90% seen once. The length of the CDR3 is 13 residues. Trimming took 6 bases from V and 3 from J, leaving 14 bases between them. CDR1 is SQVTM and CDR2 is ANQGSEA in the germline V gene.

Input material: PBMCs or T cells enriched from blood (not recorded which). This TCR derives from a man in his thirties or forties who had recovered from COVID-19. The chain carries TRBV29-1 and TRBJ1-2; D possibly corresponds to TRBD1 (5 bases). The CDR3 nucleotides are TGCAGCGTCATCAAAGGAGGGGACTATGGCTACACCTTC. It yields the protein CSVIKGGDYGYTF.